This T cell receptor (beta chain) comes out of a study of blood T cell repertoires in COVID-19. Authors' data handling: Estimates of nucleated cell counts were drawn from the amplification of reference gene primers. Profiled with immunoSEQ multiplex PCR; TCRdb holds only in-frame clones, not every one. V and J calls and clone size are copied from that table; D and trimming were computed from the DNA. The sample consists of around 260,000 clones, about 89% of them appearing once. Germline CDR1 and CDR2: MNHEY and SMNVEV (reference sequence). V lost 5 bases and J 3 bases, leaving 13 bases between the germline ends. The length of the CDR3 is 14 residues. This clone occurred a few times.

The sequence was collected from a woman in her thirties with COVID-19, enrolled during active disease. Source material: peripheral blood. This chain joins TRBV27 and TRBJ1-1; tentatively, D is TRBD1 (5 bases). The chain's CDR3 is CASSRAAGDTEAFF. CDR3 coding DNA: TGTGCCAGCAGTAGAGCGGCGGGGGACACTGAAGCTTTCTTT.